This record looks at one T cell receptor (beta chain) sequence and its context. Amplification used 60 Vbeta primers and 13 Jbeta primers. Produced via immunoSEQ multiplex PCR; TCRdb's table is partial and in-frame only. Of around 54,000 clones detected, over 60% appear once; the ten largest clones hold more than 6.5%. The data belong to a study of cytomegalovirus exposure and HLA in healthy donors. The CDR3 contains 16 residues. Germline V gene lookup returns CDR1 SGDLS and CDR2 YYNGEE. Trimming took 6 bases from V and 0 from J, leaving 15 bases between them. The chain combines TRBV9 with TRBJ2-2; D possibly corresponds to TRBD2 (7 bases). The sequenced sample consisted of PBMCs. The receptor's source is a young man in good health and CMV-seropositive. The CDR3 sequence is CASMGSGGPNTGELFF. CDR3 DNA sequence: TGTGCCAGCATGGGGTCCGGGGGGCCGAACACCGGGGAGCTGTTTTTT.